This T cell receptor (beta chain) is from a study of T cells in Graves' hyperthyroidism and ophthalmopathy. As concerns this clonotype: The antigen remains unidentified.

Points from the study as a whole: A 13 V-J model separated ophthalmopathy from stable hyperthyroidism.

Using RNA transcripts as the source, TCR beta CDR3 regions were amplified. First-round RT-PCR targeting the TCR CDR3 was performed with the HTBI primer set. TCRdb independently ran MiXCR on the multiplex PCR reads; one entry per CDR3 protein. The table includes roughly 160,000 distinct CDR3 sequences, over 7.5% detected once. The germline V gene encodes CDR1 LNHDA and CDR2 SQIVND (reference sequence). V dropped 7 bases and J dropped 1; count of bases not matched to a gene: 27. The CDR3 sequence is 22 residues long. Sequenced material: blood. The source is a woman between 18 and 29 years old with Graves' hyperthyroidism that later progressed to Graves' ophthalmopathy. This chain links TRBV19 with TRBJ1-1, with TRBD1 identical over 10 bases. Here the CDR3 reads CASKAGTGVRNEGRTGNTEAFF. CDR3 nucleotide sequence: TGTGCCAGTAAAGCCGGGACAGGGGTTAGGAACGAAGGACGGACGGGGAACACTGAAGCTTTCTTT. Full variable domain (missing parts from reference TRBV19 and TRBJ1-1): DGGITQSPKYLFRKEGQNVTLSCEQNLNHDAMYWYRQDPGQGLRLIYYSQIVNDFQKGDIAEGYSVSREKKESFPLTVTSAQKNPTAFYLCASKAGTGVRNEGRTGNTEAFFGQGTRLTVV.